This TCR beta chain stems from a study of T-cell memory formation after mild COVID-19. Study-level results: The authors left the SARS-CoV-2 specificity of second-wave clones peaking on day 37 unconfirmed. CD4/CD8 balance characterized clones contracting day 15 to 85, and CD4+ skew characterized later expanders. Pre-infection memory contained some responding clones, which suggested that cross-reactive memory had joined.

This clonotype was seen a few times. Its antigen is unknown. TCR alpha and TCR beta cDNA libraries carrying sample barcodes and UMIs were produced by 5'RACE using constant-segment primers. TCRdb re-called the 5' RACE reads through MiXCR, storing one row per CDR3 protein. The sample contains more than 300,000 distinct CDR3 sequences, roughly an eighth of which appear only once. Trimming cost V 4 bases and J 7 bases; bases outside gene matches: 4. There are 13 residues in the CDR3. Germline lookup yields CDR1 SGDLS and CDR2 YYNGEE. The sequence was collected from a young man who had mild COVID-19 (a few samples of this study predate the infection). Cell type and time point are not known. The chain is built from TRBV9 and TRBJ2-7, with TRBD2 matching over 11 bases. Sequencing was done on a sample of PBMCs or a T cell subset sorted from them (not recorded which). DNA for the CDR3: TGTGCCAGCAGCACTAGCGGGGGAGGAGAGCAGTACTTC. This gives the protein CASSTSGGGEQYF.